This TCR beta chain is drawn from a study of T cell changes during pregnancy in multiple sclerosis. This CDR3 is 15 amino acids long. Trimming at V came to 3 bases and at J to 3 bases, leaving 6 bases not matched to a gene. CDR1 and CDR2 from the germline V gene are SEHNR and FQNEAQ (reference sequence). Here immunoSEQ multiplex PCR was the method, and the copy in TCRdb shows in-frame clones only, minus some. The sample shows tens of thousands of clones, approximately 90% of them seen only once. The rearrangement joins TRBV7-9 to TRBJ2-7; the match to TRBD1 covers 9 bases. The material was CD8+ T cells from peripheral blood mononuclear cells, obtained in the first trimester of pregnancy. This receptor was identified in a female donor with multiple sclerosis, enrolled in a pregnancy study. CDR3 coding DNA: TGTGCCAGCAGCTTGACCGGGACAGGGTTCTACGAGCAGTACTTC. It codes for CASSLTGTGFYEQYF.